The 21 T cell receptor beta chains below come from one sample, sequenced in a study of T cells in Graves' hyperthyroidism and ophthalmopathy. The CDR3 regions of TCR beta were amplified from RNA transcripts. Primed by the HTBI set, a first-round RT-PCR was run on the TCR CDR3. TCRdb recomputed calls from the multiplex PCR reads with MiXCR, one row per CDR3 protein. The sample lists some 340,000 distinct CDR3 sequences; roughly 13% were seen once. Sequenced: blood. The receptor set was obtained from a woman aged 40 to 50 with Graves' ophthalmopathy.

This clonotype was counted many times. This chain links TRBV7-4 with TRBJ1-2; D remains unclear. This CDR3 is built from 13 residues. Germline values: CDR1 SGHVT, CDR2 SQSDAQ. V was pared by 2 bases and J by 9 bases, with 13 bases between. DNA of the CDR3: TGTGCCAGCAGCTTATCTGTTTGGCTCAGCTACACCTTC. Protein sequence: CASSLSVWLSYTF.

This clonotype was seen only a few times. The chain couples TRBV5-1 to TRBJ2-5; 7 bases are a match to TRBD1. After removal of 1 base from V and 6 bases from J, the junction contained 3 bases not matched to a gene. The CDR3 runs 13 residues. Germline V gene sequence: CDR1 SGHRS, CDR2 YFSETQ. This CDR3 reads CASSLTQGQTQYF. In DNA form, the CDR3 reads TGCGCCAGCAGCTTGACACAGGGGCAGACCCAGTACTTC.

There are many counts of this clonotype. The chain couples TRBV12-3 or TRBV12-4 to TRBJ1-1; D is unclear. V was trimmed by 5 bases and J by 11 bases, leaving 15 bases between them. The CDR3 runs 12 residues. DNA of the CDR3: TGTGCCAGCAGTGCCCAGGCGGTGAAGGCTTTCTTT. Amino acids: CASSAQAVKAFF.

This clonotype occurred a few times. This chain uses TRBV24-1 with TRBJ2-3; the D gene is possibly TRBD2 (5 bases). Between the trimmed V and J ends, which lost 7 bases and 9 bases, there was a span of 19 bases. This CDR3 is built from 14 residues. Germline V gives CDR1 KGHDR, CDR2 SFDVKD. The CDR3 here is CATRSPGMSETQYF. The DNA for the CDR3 is TGTGCCACCAGGTCCCCGGGGATGAGTGAGACGCAGTATTTT.

In its sample, this clonotype was seen many times. The chain combines TRBV2 with TRBJ1-2; D gene unclear. The germline V gene has CDR1 SNHLY and CDR2 FYNNEI. The germline V and J ends were trimmed by 5 bases and 3 bases, with 7 bases remaining between them. The CDR3 is 12 amino acids. The CDR3 bases are TGTGCCAGCAGTTTGGCAGACTATGGCTACACCTTC. It encodes CASSLADYGYTF.

This clonotype was picked up a small number of times. CDR3 nucleotide sequence: TGCGCCAGCAGCTCCGAAACAGGGGATGGCTACACCTTC. Translated: CASSSETGDGYTF. The genes are TRBV5-1 and TRBJ1-2; TRBD1 matches at 7 bases. Germline trimming cut 3 bases from V and 6 bases from J; bases unmatched to any gene: 5. The germline CDR1 and CDR2 sequences are SGHRS and YFSETQ. This CDR3 spans 13 amino acids.

The J gene is TRBJ1-1, the V gene TRBV2, with D uncertain. The CDR3 runs 14 residues. The V end was cut by 3 bases, the J end by 4 bases, with 12 bases between. Germline CDR1 SNHLY, CDR2 FYNNEI. The DNA of the CDR3 is TGTGCCAGCAGTGAGGTGGGGTTTAGCACTGAAGCTTTCTTT. It specifies CASSEVGFSTEAFF.

This clonotype has at least ten counts. The chain uses TRBV2 and TRBJ1-4, with D tentatively TRBD1 (5 bases). This CDR3 has 15 amino acids. V lost 5 bases and J 2 bases, leaving 12 bases between the germline ends. The germline V gene encodes CDR1 SNHLY and CDR2 FYNNEI. This CDR3 reads CASSPRGGTNEKLFF. In DNA, the CDR3 is TGTGCCAGCAGTCCCCGGGGGGGGACTAATGAAAAACTGTTTTTT.

In its sample, this clonotype was seen a few times. The chain carries TRBV20-1 and TRBJ1-1; the D is unclear. The V and J ends lost 1 base and 0 bases respectively, with 15 bases between them. Germline V gene sequence: CDR1 DFQATT, CDR2 SNEGSKA (reference sequence). The CDR3 has 16 amino acids. Here the CDR3 reads CSARGLVGPMNTEAFF. Written as DNA, the CDR3 is TGCAGTGCTAGAGGGTTAGTTGGTCCCATGAACACTGAAGCTTTCTTT.

The count of this clonotype is one. A read error may be the cause here, since a much bigger clone is one base away. A read error is likely, as this CDR3 ends without the conserved phenylalanine or tryptophan. V gene TRBV19 combines with J gene TRBJ1-6, with D hard to call. CDR1 and CDR2 (germline): LNHDA, SQIVND (reference sequence). The germline V and J ends were trimmed by 0 bases and 5 bases, with 8 bases remaining between them. The length of the CDR3 is 15 residues. The CDR3 bases are TGTGCCAGTAGTATAGATAGGACGGATAATTCACCCCTCCACCTT. Translation gives CASSIDRTDNSPLHL.

The chain has TRBV9 and TRBJ1-1, with D tentatively TRBD1 (5 bases). The CDR3 sequence is 18 residues long. Trimming left V 0 bases short and J 8 bases short, with 26 bases between. CDR1 is SGDLS, CDR2 YYNGEE, per germline. The CDR3 sequence: CASSVASGMGDPRREAFF. The CDR3 nucleotides are TGTGCCAGCAGCGTAGCTTCCGGGATGGGGGACCCCCGGAGGGAAGCTTTCTTT.

This clonotype was seen ten or more times. V gene TRBV20-1 combines with J gene TRBJ2-1; 10 bases line up with TRBD2. This CDR3 spans 16 amino acids. The ends lost 1 base at V and 2 bases at J; junction bases unmatched: 5. Per germline, CDR1 DFQATT and CDR2 SNEGSKA (reference sequence). The CDR3 DNA follows: TGCAGTGCTAGAGGTAGACTAGCGGGTGCCTACAATGAGCAGTTCTTC. Translated: CSARGRLAGAYNEQFF.

This clonotype came up many times. The V gene is TRBV10-1, the J gene TRBJ1-2, with no clear D. The ends were cut back, 7 bases at V and 8 bases at J, with 14 bases in the middle. Germline values: CDR1 WNHNN, CDR2 SYGVQD (reference sequence). CDR3 length: 12 amino acids. CDR3 in amino acids: CASMPYGEGYTF. CDR3 in DNA: TGCGCCAGCATGCCTTATGGGGAGGGCTACACCTTC.

This clonotype was counted many times. At one end the junction does not follow the germline gene, possibly because of a read error. V gene TRBV12-3 or TRBV12-4 combines with J gene TRBJ1-1; no definite D call. This CDR3 region has 12 residues. CDR3 bases: TGTGCCAGCAGCTTAGTCGGGATCCAAGCTTTCTTT. Translating gives CASSLVGIQAFF.

This clonotype was counted only a few times. The chain carries TRBV7-8 and TRBJ2-3; the match to TRBD2 covers 8 bases. The CDR3 consists of 14 residues. CDR1 SGHVS and CDR2 FQNEAQ come from the germline V gene. V lost 5 bases and J lost 5; bases outside the gene matches: 6. CDR3 coding DNA: TGTGCCAGCAGCCCGCGGACTAGCCTAGATACGCAGTATTTT. Amino acid sequence: CASSPRTSLDTQYF. Variable domain in full (rest from reference TRBV7-8 and TRBJ2-3): GAGVSQSPRYKVAKRGQDVALRCDPISGHVSLFWYQQALGQGPEFLTYFQNEAQLDKSGLPSDRFFAERPEGSVSTLKIQRTQQEDSAVYLCASSPRTSLDTQYFGPGTRLTVL.

This clonotype showed up many times. The rearrangement uses TRBV5-5 and TRBJ2-5; no definite D call. The CDR3 sequence is 13 residues long. Germline V gene data show CDR1 as SGHKS and CDR2 as YYEKEE (reference sequence). Trimming removed 0 bases at V and 1 base at J, with 4 bases between. CDR3 sequence (DNA): TGTGCCAGCAGCTTGGCGGCCCAAGAGACCCAGTACTTC. Translation gives CASSLAAQETQYF.

This clonotype was observed at least ten times. J is TRBJ2-3 and V is TRBV5-1, with TRBD2 matching over 7 bases. This CDR3 has 19 residues. Trimming at V came to 0 bases and at J to 3 bases, leaving 16 bases not matched to a gene. Germline-derived CDR1 and CDR2 are SGHRS and YFSETQ. The CDR3 bases are TGCGCCAGCAGCTTGGCCCGGGCGGGGGTCAGCGGGGCGACAGATACGCAGTATTTT. It specifies CASSLARAGVSGATDTQYF.

The count of this clonotype is one. V and J are TRBV6-5 and TRBJ1-4, with TRBD1 as a possible D gene (6 bases). Germline values: CDR1 MNHEY, CDR2 SVGAGI. The V end lost 5 bases, the J end lost 7 bases, and 14 bases lay between the germline ends. This CDR3 comprises 14 residues. CDR3 DNA: TGTGCCAGCAGTCATCGACAGGAAACTGAAAAACTGTTTTTT. Protein: CASSHRQETEKLFF.

This clonotype showed up just a few times. The rearrangement uses TRBV29-1 and TRBJ1-2, with TRBD1 identical over 7 bases. This CDR3 region has 14 residues. Germline values: CDR1 SQVTM, CDR2 ANQGSEA. Germline trimming cut 4 bases from V and 6 bases from J; bases unmatched to any gene: 11. The CDR3, as DNA: TGCAGCGTTGTCCAGGGGGGACCTCTTGATGGCTACACCTTC. It specifies CSVVQGGPLDGYTF.

In this sample, this clonotype turned up many times. As DNA, the CDR3 is TGTGCCATCAGTGACCTGGGACTACAAGAGACCCAGTACTTC. It codes for CAISDLGLQETQYF. The J gene is TRBJ2-5, the V gene TRBV10-3, with TRBD2 identical over 7 bases. The germline gives CDR1 ENHRY, CDR2 SYGVKD. The CDR3 sequence is 14 residues long. V lost 3 bases to trimming and J lost 2 bases; unmatched junction nucleotides: 3.

The sample holds many counts of this clonotype. The chain couples TRBV27 to TRBJ2-7; TRBD1 matches at 9 bases. V was clipped by 3 bases and J by 6 bases; unmatched bases: 12. Germline values: CDR1 MNHEY, CDR2 SMNVEV (reference sequence). The CDR3 is made up of 16 amino acids. CDR3 loop: CASSFLPPGQGGEQYF. The CDR3 DNA follows: TGTGCCAGCAGTTTCCTGCCCCCGGGACAGGGTGGCGAGCAGTACTTC.